This TCR beta chain was sequenced during a study of blood T cell repertoires in COVID-19 (dated by TCRdb to 2020 to 2022). In the study overall: Samples covering the acute and convalescent phases of COVID-19 were provided by collaborators in the United States, Italy and Spain. The prospective study material was composed of cDNA or gDNA derived from T cells, B-cell-depleted T cells, or PBMCs. Subjects who had been exposed to COVID-19, were actively infected with it, or had recovered from it provided the deeply sampled blood TCRbeta repertoires that made up the dataset. A freely available public database, intended as a resource for researchers studying the immune response to SARS-CoV-2, is where the repertoires were released. Samples came from the ongoing ImmuneRACE study (first 160 participants) plus 1,254 subjects from 6 global collaborators. Nearly every sample came with metadata listing a de-identified subject ID, COVID-19 status, age in years and sex. Where available, HLA class I and class II types were taken from metadata supplied by the sample provider and were not determined by assay-based typing. Summary of the overall study and its limitations: The amount of clinical and demographic metadata varied by source and participant and was provided uncurated.

TCRbeta CDR3 regions were amplified from genomic DNA using the immunoSEQ Assay, a bias-controlled multiplex PCR. On the authors' methods: The number of nucleated cells in each sample was estimated by amplification of reference gene primers within the assay. Sequence reads were collapsed and filtered to measure the absolute abundance of every unique TCRbeta CDR3 rearrangement. Productive Simpson clonality was computed per sample as the square root of Simpson's diversity index over productive rearrangements. As stored in TCRdb, this immuneACCESS dataset retains in-frame rearrangements with V and J assigned. A fraction of the clones does not appear; measured against another copy, unresolved V genes explain less than half of the discrepancy, and the remainder lacks a known reason. The V and J calls and the clone size are those of that table, but D and trimming were determined from the DNA. For this sample the table gives under 200,000 clones, of which 84% were detected only once. The biggest ten clones account for roughly 8% of the sample.

Enrolling through a virtual design, the prospective study's participants ranged in age from roughly 18 to 95 years and lived across around 25 United States geographic areas. To assign participants to cohorts, the prospective study relied on clinical history that participants themselves reported in a screening survey and a study questionnaire. Recovered participants in ImmuneRACE Cohort 3 were defined as having two consecutive negative NP/OP PCR tests, clearance from a healthcare professional, or resolution of symptoms. Each participant in the prospective study had whole blood, serum and a nasopharyngeal or oropharyngeal swab collected by mobile phlebotomists. Participants in the prospective study had the option to provide additional blood draws and questionnaires over a 2-month period. Before DNA extraction, prospective study blood samples were shipped either frozen or at room temperature. Including the terminal cysteine and phenylalanine, the CDR3 comprises 11 residues. Solely the CDR3 DNA is kept, with 33 bases framed from the first base. CDR1 and CDR2, looked up from the germline V gene (reference sequence), are MNHEY and SMNVEV. V is reduced by 7 bases and J by 6 bases, leaving a spacing of 8 bases between them.

In the case of this clone: No cognate antigen has been identified for it. No much larger clone exists at a distance of one base, and base qualities are not known.

This sequence uses TRBV27 and TRBJ2-3, with no reliable assignment of the D segment. This sequence was found in a woman aged 45-65 years who had recovered from COVID-19. The sample consisted of PBMCs or T cells enriched from blood (not recorded which). The sequenced DNA: TGTGCCAGCACCCCGGAGGATACGCAGTATTTT. The translation is CASTPEDTQYF.